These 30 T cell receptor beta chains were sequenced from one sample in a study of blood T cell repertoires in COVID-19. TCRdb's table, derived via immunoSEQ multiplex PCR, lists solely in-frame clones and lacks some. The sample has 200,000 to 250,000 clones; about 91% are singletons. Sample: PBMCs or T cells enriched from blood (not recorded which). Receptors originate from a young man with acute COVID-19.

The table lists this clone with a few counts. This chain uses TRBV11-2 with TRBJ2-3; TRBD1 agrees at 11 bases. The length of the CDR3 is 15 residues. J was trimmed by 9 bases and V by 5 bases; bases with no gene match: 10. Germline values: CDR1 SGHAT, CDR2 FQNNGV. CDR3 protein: CASSPRTGGYGTQYF. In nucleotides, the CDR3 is TGTGCCAGCAGCCCCCGGACAGGGGGCTATGGGACGCAGTATTTT.

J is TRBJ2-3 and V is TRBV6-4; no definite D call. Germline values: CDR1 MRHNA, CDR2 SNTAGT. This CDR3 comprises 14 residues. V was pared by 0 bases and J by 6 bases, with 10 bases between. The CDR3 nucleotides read TGTGCCAGCAGTGACTCCGCCGAAGCGGATACGCAGTATTTT. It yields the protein CASSDSAEADTQYF.

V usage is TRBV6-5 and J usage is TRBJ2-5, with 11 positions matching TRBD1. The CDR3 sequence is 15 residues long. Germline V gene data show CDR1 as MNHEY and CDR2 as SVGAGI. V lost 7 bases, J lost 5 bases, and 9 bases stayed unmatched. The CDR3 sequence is CASNLGQGAYETQYF. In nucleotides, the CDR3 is TGTGCCAGCAACCTCGGACAGGGGGCCTATGAGACCCAGTACTTC.

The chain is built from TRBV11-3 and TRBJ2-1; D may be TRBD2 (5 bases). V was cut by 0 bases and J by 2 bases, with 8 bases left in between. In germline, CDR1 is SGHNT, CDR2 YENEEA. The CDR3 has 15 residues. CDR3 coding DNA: TGTGCCAGCAGCTTAGACCCGGAGGCCTACAATGAGCAGTTCTTC. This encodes CASSLDPEAYNEQFF. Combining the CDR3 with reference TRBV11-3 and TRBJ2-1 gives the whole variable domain EAGVVQSPRYKIIEKKQPVAFWCNPISGHNTLYWYLQNLGQGPELLIRYENEEAVDDSQLPKDRFSAERLKGVDSTLKIQPAELGDSAVYLCASSLDPEAYNEQFFGPGTRLTVL.

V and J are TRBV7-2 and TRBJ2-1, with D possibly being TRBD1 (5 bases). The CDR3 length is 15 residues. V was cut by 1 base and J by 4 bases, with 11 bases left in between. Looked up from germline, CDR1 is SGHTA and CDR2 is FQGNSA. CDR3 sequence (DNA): TGTGCCAGCAGCTTAGGTCTAGGGGATTACAATGAGCAGTTCTTC. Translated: CASSLGLGDYNEQFF.

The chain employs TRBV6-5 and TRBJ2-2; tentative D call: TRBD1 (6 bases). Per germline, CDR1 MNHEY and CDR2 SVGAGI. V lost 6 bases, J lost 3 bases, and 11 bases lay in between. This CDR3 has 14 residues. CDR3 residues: CASSRGEDTGELFF. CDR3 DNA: TGTGCCAGCAGCAGGGGTGAGGACACCGGGGAGCTGTTTTTT.

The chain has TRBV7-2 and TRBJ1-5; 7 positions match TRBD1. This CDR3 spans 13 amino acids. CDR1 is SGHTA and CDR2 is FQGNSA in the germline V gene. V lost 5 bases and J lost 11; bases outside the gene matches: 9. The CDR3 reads CASSPDRRAAQHF. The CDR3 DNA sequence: TGTGCCAGCAGCCCGGACAGGCGCGCTGCCCAGCATTTT. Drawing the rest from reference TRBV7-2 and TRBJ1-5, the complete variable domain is GAGVSQSPSNKVTEKGKDVELRCDPISGHTALYWYRQSLGQGLEFLIYFQGNSAPDKSGLPSDRFSAERTGGSVSTLTIQRTQQEDSAVYLCASSPDRRAAQHFGDGTRLSIL.

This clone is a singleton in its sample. The CDR3 bases are TGTGCCAGCAGCCCCCACGGACAGGGCCGGGAGACCCAGTACTTC. Translated: CASSPHGQGRETQYF. The chain carries TRBV7-8 and TRBJ2-5, with 8 nucleotides matching TRBD1. The CDR3 is made up of 15 amino acids. Trimming removed 5 bases from V and 5 bases from J; junction bases left unmatched: 10. Germline V CDR1 and CDR2: SGHVS, FQNEAQ.

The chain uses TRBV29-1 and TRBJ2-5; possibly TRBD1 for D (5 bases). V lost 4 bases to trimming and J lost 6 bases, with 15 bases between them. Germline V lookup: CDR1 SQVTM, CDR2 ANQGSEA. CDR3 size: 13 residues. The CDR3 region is CSVVGESLKTQYF. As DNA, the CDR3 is TGCAGCGTTGTAGGGGAATCGCTAAAGACCCAGTACTTC.

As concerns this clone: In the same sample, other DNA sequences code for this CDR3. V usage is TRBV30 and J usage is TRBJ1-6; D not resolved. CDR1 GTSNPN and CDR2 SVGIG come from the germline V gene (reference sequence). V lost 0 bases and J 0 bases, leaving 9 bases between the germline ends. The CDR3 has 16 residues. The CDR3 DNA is TGTGCCTGGAGTGTACTGGGGAGCTCCTATAATTCACCCCTCCACTTT. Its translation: CAWSVLGSSYNSPLHF.

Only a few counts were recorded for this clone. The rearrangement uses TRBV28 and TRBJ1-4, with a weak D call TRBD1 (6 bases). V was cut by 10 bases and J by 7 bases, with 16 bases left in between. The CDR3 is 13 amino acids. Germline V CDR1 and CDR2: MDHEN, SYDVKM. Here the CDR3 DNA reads TGTGCCACCCACGGGGGGCCGAGTGAAAAACTGTTTTTT. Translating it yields CATHGGPSEKLFF.

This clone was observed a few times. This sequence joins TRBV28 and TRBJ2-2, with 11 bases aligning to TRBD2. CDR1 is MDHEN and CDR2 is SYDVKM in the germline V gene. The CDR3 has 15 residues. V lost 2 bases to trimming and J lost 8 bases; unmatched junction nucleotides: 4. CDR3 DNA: TGTGCCAGCAGTTTACCGGGACTAGCGGAAGGGGAGCTGTTTTTT. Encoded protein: CASSLPGLAEGELFF. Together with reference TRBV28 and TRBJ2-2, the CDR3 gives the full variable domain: DVKVTQSSRYLVKRTGEKVFLECVQDMDHENMFWYRQDPGLGLRLIYFSYDVKMKEKGDIPEGYSVSREKKERFSLILESASTNQTSMYLCASSLPGLAEGELFFGEGSRLTVL.

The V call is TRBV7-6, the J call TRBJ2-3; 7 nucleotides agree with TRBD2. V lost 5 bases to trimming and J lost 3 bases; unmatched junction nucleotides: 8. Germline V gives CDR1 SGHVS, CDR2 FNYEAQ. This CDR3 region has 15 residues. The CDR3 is CASSPGAGVTDTQYF. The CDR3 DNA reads TGTGCCAGCAGCCCCGGGGCGGGAGTAACAGATACGCAGTATTTT.

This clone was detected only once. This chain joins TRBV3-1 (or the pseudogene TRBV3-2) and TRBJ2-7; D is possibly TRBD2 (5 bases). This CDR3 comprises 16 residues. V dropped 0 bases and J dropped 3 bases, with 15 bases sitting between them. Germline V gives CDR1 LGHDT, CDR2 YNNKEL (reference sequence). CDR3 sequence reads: CASSQDATITFYEQYF. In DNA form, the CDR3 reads TGTGCCAGCAGCCAAGATGCGACTATCACCTTCTACGAGCAGTACTTC.

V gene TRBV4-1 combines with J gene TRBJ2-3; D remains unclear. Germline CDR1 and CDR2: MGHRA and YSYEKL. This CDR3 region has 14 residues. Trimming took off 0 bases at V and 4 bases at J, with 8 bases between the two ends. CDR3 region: CASSQDRVADTQYF. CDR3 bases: TGCGCCAGCAGCCAAGATCGGGTAGCAGATACGCAGTATTTT.

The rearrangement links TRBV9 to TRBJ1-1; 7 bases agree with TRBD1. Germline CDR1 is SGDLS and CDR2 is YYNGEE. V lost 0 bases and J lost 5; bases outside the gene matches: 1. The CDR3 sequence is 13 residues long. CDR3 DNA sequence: TGTGCCAGCAGCGTAGGGGGACAGACTGAAGCTTTCTTT. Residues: CASSVGGQTEAFF.

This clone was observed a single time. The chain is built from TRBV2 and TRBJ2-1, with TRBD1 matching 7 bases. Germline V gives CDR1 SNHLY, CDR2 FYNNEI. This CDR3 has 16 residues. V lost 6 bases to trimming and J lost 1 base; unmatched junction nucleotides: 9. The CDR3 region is CASRKSAGGSYNEQFF. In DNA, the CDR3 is TGTGCCAGCAGGAAGAGTGCAGGGGGATCCTACAATGAGCAGTTCTTC.

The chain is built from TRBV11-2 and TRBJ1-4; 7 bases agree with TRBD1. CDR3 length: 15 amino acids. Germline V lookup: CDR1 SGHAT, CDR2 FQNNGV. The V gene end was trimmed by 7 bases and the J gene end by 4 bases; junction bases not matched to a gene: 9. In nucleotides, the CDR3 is TGTGCCAGCACACGAACCGGGACAGATAATGAAAAACTGTTTTTT. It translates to CASTRTGTDNEKLFF.

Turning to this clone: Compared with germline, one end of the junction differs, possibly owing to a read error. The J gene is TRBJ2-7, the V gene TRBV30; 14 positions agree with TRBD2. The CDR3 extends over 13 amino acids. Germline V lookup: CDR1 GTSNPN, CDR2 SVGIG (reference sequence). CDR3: CAGLAGERYEQYF. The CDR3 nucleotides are TGCGCGGGACTAGCGGGAGAGAGGTACGAGCAGTACTTC.

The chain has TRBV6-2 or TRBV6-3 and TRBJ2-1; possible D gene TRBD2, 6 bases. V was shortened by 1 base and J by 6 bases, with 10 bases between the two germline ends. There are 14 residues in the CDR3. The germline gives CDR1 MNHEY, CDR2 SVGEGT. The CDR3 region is CASSYWRDRNEQFF. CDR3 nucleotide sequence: TGTGCCAGCAGTTACTGGAGGGACCGCAATGAGCAGTTCTTC.

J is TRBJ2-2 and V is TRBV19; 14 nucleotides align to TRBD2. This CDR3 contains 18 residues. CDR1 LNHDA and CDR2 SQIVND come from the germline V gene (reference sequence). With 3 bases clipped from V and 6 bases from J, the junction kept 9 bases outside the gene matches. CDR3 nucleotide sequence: TGTGCCAGTAGTATGGGACTAGCGGGAGTCTCATCCGCCGGGGAGCTGTTTTTT. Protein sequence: CASSMGLAGVSSAGELFF.

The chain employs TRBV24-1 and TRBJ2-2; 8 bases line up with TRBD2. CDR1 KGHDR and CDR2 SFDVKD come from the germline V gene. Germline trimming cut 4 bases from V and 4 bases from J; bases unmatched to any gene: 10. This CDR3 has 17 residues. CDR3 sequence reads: CATSDSPGLGGTGELFF. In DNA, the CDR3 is TGTGCCACCAGTGACTCACCGGGACTAGGCGGCACCGGGGAGCTGTTTTTT.

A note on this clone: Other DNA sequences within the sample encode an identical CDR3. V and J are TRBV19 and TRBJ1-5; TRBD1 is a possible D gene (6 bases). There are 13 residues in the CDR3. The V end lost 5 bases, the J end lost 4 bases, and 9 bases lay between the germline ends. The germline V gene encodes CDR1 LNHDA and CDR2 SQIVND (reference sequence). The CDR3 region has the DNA TGTGCCAGTAGTTCACAGGGAAATCAGCCCCAGCATTTT. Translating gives CASSSQGNQPQHF.

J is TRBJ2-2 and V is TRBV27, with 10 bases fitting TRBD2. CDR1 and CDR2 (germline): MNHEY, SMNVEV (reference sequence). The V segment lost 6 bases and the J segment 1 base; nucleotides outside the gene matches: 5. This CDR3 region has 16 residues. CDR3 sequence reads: CASSFRTSGNTGELFF. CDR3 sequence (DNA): TGTGCCAGCAGCTTCAGGACTAGCGGGAACACCGGGGAGCTGTTTTTT.

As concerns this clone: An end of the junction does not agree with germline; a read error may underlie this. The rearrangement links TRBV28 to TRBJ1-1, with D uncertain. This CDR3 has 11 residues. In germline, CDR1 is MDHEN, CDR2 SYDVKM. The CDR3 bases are TGCAAGCCCCCTATGAACACTGAAGCTTTCTTT. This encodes CKPPMNTEAFF.

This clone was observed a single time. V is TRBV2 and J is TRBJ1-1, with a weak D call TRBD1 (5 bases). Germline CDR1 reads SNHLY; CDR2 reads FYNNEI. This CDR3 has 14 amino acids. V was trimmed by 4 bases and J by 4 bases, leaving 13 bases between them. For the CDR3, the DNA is TGTGCCAGCAGTGCTGCCAGGGAGGGCACTGAAGCTTTCTTT. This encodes CASSAAREGTEAFF.

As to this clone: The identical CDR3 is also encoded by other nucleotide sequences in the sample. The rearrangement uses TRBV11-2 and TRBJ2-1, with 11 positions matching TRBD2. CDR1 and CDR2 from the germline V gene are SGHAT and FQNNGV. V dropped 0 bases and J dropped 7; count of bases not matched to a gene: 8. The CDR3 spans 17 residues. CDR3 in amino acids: CASSLDLTSGSGNEQFF. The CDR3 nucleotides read TGTGCCAGCAGCTTAGATCTAACTAGCGGGAGCGGAAATGAGCAGTTCTTC.

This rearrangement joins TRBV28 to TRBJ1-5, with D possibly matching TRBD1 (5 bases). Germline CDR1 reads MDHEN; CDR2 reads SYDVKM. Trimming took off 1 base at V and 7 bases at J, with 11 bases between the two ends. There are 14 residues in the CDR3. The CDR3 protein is CASSLYGRGQPQHF. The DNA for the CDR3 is TGTGCCAGCAGTTTATATGGTAGGGGCCAGCCCCAGCATTTT.

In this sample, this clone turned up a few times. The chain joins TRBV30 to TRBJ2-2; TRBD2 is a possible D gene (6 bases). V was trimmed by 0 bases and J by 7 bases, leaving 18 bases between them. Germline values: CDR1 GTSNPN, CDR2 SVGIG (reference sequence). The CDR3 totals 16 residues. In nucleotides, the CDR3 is TGTGCCTGGAGTGTGCGGGATCCCCTTCTCGGCGGGGAGCTGTTTTTT. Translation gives CAWSVRDPLLGGELFF.

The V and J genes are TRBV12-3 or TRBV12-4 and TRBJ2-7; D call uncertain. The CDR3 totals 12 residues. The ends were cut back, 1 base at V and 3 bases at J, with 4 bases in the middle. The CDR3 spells CASSLDYYEQYF. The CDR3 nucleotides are TGTGCCAGCAGTTTAGACTACTACGAGCAGTACTTC.